This is a list of T cell receptor beta chains from one sample in a study of blood T cells in healthy people across ages. TCRdb re-derived calls from the 5' RACE reads in MiXCR, one entry per CDR3 protein. The data contain roughly 800,000 distinct CDR3 sequences, around 25% of them singletons. These data were also filed under a second study, of T cells of mothers and their children.

The sample was blood. Receptors originate from a boy younger than 18 in good health. The CDR3 runs from the conserved cysteine through the conserved F or W. A D gene is named only where the DNA matches it firmly. Only part of the rows carry a size: once, few, many, or a class if the clone is expanded.

length,size,J,D,V,DNA,CDR3
15,few,TRBJ2-7,NA,TRBV4-3,TGCGCCAGCAGCCCCGAATGGACTGTCGACTACGAGCAGTACTTC,CASSPEWTVDYEQYF
14,NA,TRBJ2-7,TRBD1,TRBV5-1,TGCGCCAGCAGCGATCCGGACAGGGGCCACGAGCAGTACTTC,CASSDPDRGHEQYF
19,once,TRBJ2-3,TRBD2,TRBV4-2,TGTGCCAGCAGCCAAGAGGCAACGGGAGGAGATTTGGGCACAGATACGCAGTATTTT,CASSQEATGGDLGTDTQYF
15,NA,TRBJ2-7,NA,TRBV21-1,TGTGCCAGCTTTAAACCACGGGACAGGGAATACGAGCAGTACTTC,CASFKPRDREYEQYF
16,NA,TRBJ2-7,TRBD1,TRBV28,TGTGCCAGCAGTTTTATTATAGGACAGGGGGTCTACGAGCAGTACTTC,CASSFIIGQGVYEQYF
14,NA,TRBJ1-1,TRBD1,TRBV27,TGTGCCAGCAGTTGGACAGGGGATAACACTGAAGCTTTCTTT,CASSWTGDNTEAFF
13,NA,TRBJ1-5,NA,TRBV10-3,TGTGCCATCTGTGGCAGGGAAGGTCAGCCCCAGCATTTT,CAICGREGQPQHF
15,few,TRBJ1-1,NA,TRBV5-1,TGCGCCAGCACCGATATGCCCGGCGGTAACACTGAAGCTTTCTTT,CASTDMPGGNTEAFF
15,few,TRBJ2-2,TRBD2,TRBV15,TGTGCCACCAGCAGCTGGCGGGGAGGGACCGGGGAGCTGTTTTTT,CATSSWRGGTGELFF
14,NA,TRBJ1-1,TRBD1,TRBV28,TGTGCCAGCAGCTACGACGGACAGGGCACTGAAGCTTTCTTT,CASSYDGQGTEAFF
17,few,TRBJ1-1,NA,TRBV24-1,TGTGCCACCAGTGAGGGACATCGAGGGACCATGAACACTGAAGCTTTCTTT,CATSEGHRGTMNTEAFF
15,few,TRBJ1-1,TRBD1,TRBV9,TGTGCCAGCAGCCTAACCGGACAGGGTGGGACTGAAGCTTTCTTT,CASSLTGQGGTEAFF
15,few,TRBJ2-1,NA,TRBV5-1,TGCGCCAGCAGCTACGAGCGGCCCTCCTACAATGAGCAGTTCTTC,CASSYERPSYNEQFF
12,NA,TRBJ2-7,NA,TRBV6-6,TGTGCCAGCAGGGAAACAGTCTACGAGCAGTACTTC,CASRETVYEQYF
16,few,TRBJ2-7,NA,TRBV28,TGTGCCAGCAGTTCTAATATGTGGGGGAGCTCCTACGAGCAGTACTTC,CASSSNMWGSSYEQYF
18,few,TRBJ1-1,NA,TRBV27,TGTGCCAGCAGTTTAATCGGGGGGATCCCCGGAATGAACACTGAAGCTTTCTTT,CASSLIGGIPGMNTEAFF
17,NA,TRBJ2-1,TRBD1,TRBV18,TGTGCCAGCTCACGTACCCGGACGGGACAGGGAAACAATGAGCAGTTCTTC,CASSRTRTGQGNNEQFF
15,few,TRBJ1-5,TRBD1,TRBV4-1,TGCGCCAGCAGCCAAGTCGATACAGGGGGTCAGCCCCAGCATTTT,CASSQVDTGGQPQHF
13,few,TRBJ1-1,NA,TRBV28,TGTGTCCTGACCGCCTTCGGGGGCACTGAAGCTTTCTTT,CVLTAFGGTEAFF
16,few,TRBJ1-6,NA,TRBV20-1,TGCAGTGCTAGCGAACAGGGCGCTCGCCGTAATTCACCCCTCCACTTT,CSASEQGARRNSPLHF
17,NA,TRBJ2-5,TRBD2,TRBV7-9,TGTGCCAGCAGCTTAGGCTTCGGGACTAGCGGCAAAGAGACCCAGTACTTC,CASSLGFGTSGKETQYF
13,NA,TRBJ2-7,NA,TRBV12-3/TRBV12-4,TGTGCCAGCAGTCCCTACCGTCTCTACGAGCAGTACTTC,CASSPYRLYEQYF
15,many,TRBJ2-7,NA,TRBV4-3,TGCGCCAGCAGCCAAGAATGTGATTCCGTCTACGAGCAGTACTTC,CASSQECDSVYEQYF
16,few,TRBJ2-4,NA,TRBV12-3/TRBV12-4,TGTGCCAGCAGTCGCACCGGGGATCTAGCCAAAAACATTCAGTACTTC,CASSRTGDLAKNIQYF
16,NA,TRBJ1-2,NA,TRBV4-3,TGCGCCAGCAGCCAAGATTCTATGGGGGCGGCCTATGGCTACACCTTC,CASSQDSMGAAYGYTF
13,few,TRBJ2-1,TRBD2,TRBV20-1,TGCAGTGCTAGAATGGCTAGCGGCAATGAGCAGTTCTTC,CSARMASGNEQFF
13,NA,TRBJ2-5,NA,TRBV29-1,TGCAGCGTTTATAGGACGGTGGAGGAGACCCAGTACTTC,CSVYRTVEETQYF
13,NA,TRBJ2-1,NA,TRBV12-3/TRBV12-4,TGTGCCAGCAAGGAGGACTCCTACAATGAGCAGTTCTTC,CASKEDSYNEQFF
13,few,TRBJ2-1,NA,TRBV28,TGTGCCAGCAGTTTTCGACCTAACAATGAGCAGTTCTTC,CASSFRPNNEQFF
13,NA,TRBJ2-1,NA,TRBV11-3,TGTGCCAGCAGCCCAGACGCAAACAATGAGCAGTTCTTC,CASSPDANNEQFF
12,NA,TRBJ1-2,NA,TRBV12-3/TRBV12-4,TGTGCCAGCAGCCCGGGACCCCCTTTGGGCACCTTC,CASSPGPPLGTF
14,many,TRBJ2-5,TRBD1,TRBV7-7,TGTGCTAGCAGCTTACAGGGGGCTCGGGAGACCCAGTACTTC,CASSLQGARETQYF
17,NA,TRBJ2-1,NA,TRBV5-1,TGCGCCAGCAGCTTAGGGACCCGGGACGCAGGGATGGGTGAGCAGTTCTTC,CASSLGTRDAGMGEQFF
13,NA,TRBJ2-7,NA,TRBV29-1,TGCAGCGTAACAGACGGGGCCTCCTACGAGCAGTACTTC,CSVTDGASYEQYF
14,few,TRBJ1-4,NA,TRBV2,TGTGCCAGCGGAGTAAGCGGCTTTAATGAAAAACTGTTTTTT,CASGVSGFNEKLFF
15,NA,TRBJ2-5,TRBD2,TRBV3-1,TGTGCCAGCAGCCCTGGGACTAGCAAGCAAGAGACCCAGTACTTC,CASSPGTSKQETQYF
16,NA,TRBJ2-3,TRBD1,TRBV7-2,TGTGCCAGCAGCCTACCGGGACAGGGAAGAAGAGATACGCAGTATTTT,CASSLPGQGRRDTQYF
13,NA,TRBJ2-5,NA,TRBV16,TGTGCCAGCAGCCATCATGAACAAGAGACCCAGTACTTC,CASSHHEQETQYF
16,NA,TRBJ2-6,NA,TRBV2,TGTGCCAGCAGTGAATGGTGGCAATCTGGGGCCAACGTCCTGACTTTC,CASSEWWQSGANVLTF
16,few,TRBJ2-7,NA,TRBV4-3,TGCGCCAGCAGCCAAGATCGTCTGTCGGCTAATAACGAGCAGTACTTC,CASSQDRLSANNEQYF
13,NA,TRBJ2-7,NA,TRBV20-1,TGCAGTGCTAGAGAGGTACGACTCCTCGAGCAGTACTTC,CSAREVRLLEQYF
14,NA,TRBJ1-5,TRBD1,TRBV4-2,TGTGCCAGCAGATCCGACAGGGACAATCAGCCCCAGCATTTT,CASRSDRDNQPQHF
12,few,TRBJ1-2,TRBD1,TRBV29-1,TGCAGCGTTGACCCAGGGGGGAACGGCTACACCTTC,CSVDPGGNGYTF
16,NA,TRBJ2-5,TRBD1,TRBV7-2,TGTGCCAGCAGCGCCCGGGACAGGGATCCGCGAGAGACCCAGTACTTC,CASSARDRDPRETQYF
14,NA,TRBJ2-5,NA,TRBV5-1,TGCGCCAGCAGCTTGGGAGCGTACCAAGAGACCCAGTACTTC,CASSLGAYQETQYF